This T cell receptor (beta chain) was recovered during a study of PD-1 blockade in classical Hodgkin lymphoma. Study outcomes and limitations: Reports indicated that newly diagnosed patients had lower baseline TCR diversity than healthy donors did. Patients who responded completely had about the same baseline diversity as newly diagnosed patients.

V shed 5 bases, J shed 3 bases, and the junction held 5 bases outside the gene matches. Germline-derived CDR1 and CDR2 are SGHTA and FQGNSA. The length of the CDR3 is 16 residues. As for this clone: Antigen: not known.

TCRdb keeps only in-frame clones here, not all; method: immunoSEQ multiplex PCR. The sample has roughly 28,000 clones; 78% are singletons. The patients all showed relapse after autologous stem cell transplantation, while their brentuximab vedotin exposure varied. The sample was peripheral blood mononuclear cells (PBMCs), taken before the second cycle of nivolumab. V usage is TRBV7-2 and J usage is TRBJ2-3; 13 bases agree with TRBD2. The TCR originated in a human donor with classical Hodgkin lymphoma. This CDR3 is CASSLTLAGGTDTQYF. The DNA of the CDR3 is TGTGCCAGCAGCCTAACACTAGCGGGGGGGACAGATACGCAGTATTTT.